Below, 6 T cell receptor beta chains from the same sample are listed, as sequenced in a study of beta chain features in type 1 diabetes. Reverse transcribing all isolated RNA meant expressed TCRB transcripts were sequenced. Assay used: immunoSEQ multiplex PCR; TCRdb lists only in-frame clones, some missing. The data hold 200,000 to 250,000 clones, with about 11% observed a single time. Sequenced sample: central memory CD4+ T cells from blood. These receptors came from a man between 18 and 29 years old in good health.

The chain recombines TRBV10-3 with TRBJ2-7, with D maybe TRBD1 (6 bases). Germline values: CDR1 ENHRY, CDR2 SYGVKD. Trimming cost V 6 bases and J 1 base, with 19 bases left between them. The CDR3 covers 16 residues. CDR3 bases: TGTGCCATCAGCAGTTCCATGACAGGCTCTTCCTACGAGCAGTACTTC. Its translation is CAISSSMTGSSYEQYF.

This clone was seen more than once but under ten times. This chain links TRBV9 with TRBJ2-1; no clear D. V dropped 4 bases and J dropped 0 bases, with 5 bases sitting between them. Germline CDR1 SGDLS, CDR2 YYNGEE. This CDR3 spans 13 amino acids. This CDR3 reads CASSPSSYNEQFF. The CDR3 DNA is TGTGCCAGCAGCCCCAGCTCCTACAATGAGCAGTTCTTC.

This sequence joins TRBV30 and TRBJ2-1; D unresolved. Per the germline V gene, CDR1 is GTSNPN and CDR2 is SVGIG (reference sequence). The V end lost 1 base, the J end lost 10 bases, and 14 bases lay between the germline ends. The CDR3 extends over 13 amino acids. The CDR3 is CAWSGDLGFEQFF. In DNA, the CDR3 is TGTGCCTGGAGTGGCGACTTGGGTTTCGAGCAGTTCTTC.

This clone was recorded at least ten times. The chain is built from TRBV4-2 and TRBJ2-3; D unclear. From germline, CDR1 is LGHNA and CDR2 YNFKEQ. V lost 0 bases, J lost 10 bases, and 11 bases lay in between. This CDR3 is 13 amino acids long. The CDR3, as DNA: TGTGCCAGCAGCCAAGATCTGGGATTGGCGCAGTATTTT. It codes for CASSQDLGLAQYF.

This chain connects TRBV7-6 to TRBJ2-2; tentatively, D is TRBD2 (6 bases). V gave up 3 bases and J gave up 6 bases, with 14 bases separating them. CDR1 is SGHVS and CDR2 is FNYEAQ in the germline V gene. This CDR3 region has 15 residues. The CDR3 reads CASSLAGTLSGELFF. CDR3 DNA: TGTGCCAGCAGCTTGGCGGGAACGTTATCCGGGGAGCTGTTTTTT. Using reference TRBV7-6 and TRBJ2-2 for the parts outside the CDR3, the full variable domain is GAGVSQSPRYKVTKRGQDVALRCDPISGHVSLYWYRQALGQGPEFLTYFNYEAQQDKSGLPNDRFSAERPEGSISTLTIQRTEQRDSAMYRCASSLAGTLSGELFFGEGSRLTVL.

This clone was recorded at least ten times. The gene calls are TRBV4-2 and TRBJ1-1; D uncertain. Per germline, CDR1 LGHNA and CDR2 YNFKEQ. Deletions cut 1 base from V and 0 bases from J, with 6 bases between. This CDR3 has 14 amino acids. For the CDR3, the DNA is TGTGCCAGCAGCCAAGGCTCACTGAACACTGAAGCTTTCTTT. This sequence encodes CASSQGSLNTEAFF.